This TCR beta chain was recovered during a study of long-term antiretroviral therapy in people with HIV. Study-wide results and limits: Clones that had undergone expansion before ART dominated the repertoire at all time points. Diversity went up after ART and still fell short of transplant donor controls.

Each donor provided at least one pre-ART PBMC sample and at least two post-ART PBMC samples. For this clone: The target antigen is unknown.

Version v3.0 of the immunoSEQ assay was performed at survey level. This table comes from immunoSEQ multiplex PCR, and its TCRdb copy is limited to in-frame clones, with some not included. The data hold some 40,000 clones, with over 75% observed a single time. The germline gives CDR1 SGHDT, CDR2 YYEEEE. CDR3 length equals 17 residues. V shed 2 bases and J shed 0 bases, with 18 bases lying between them. This sequence was found in a man aged 18 to 30 with HIV. V and J are TRBV5-6 and TRBJ2-7; D remains unclear. Sequenced material: unsorted PBMCs, taken 1.5 years after starting antiretroviral therapy. The CDR3 bases are TGTGCCAGCAGCTTTAATTTTCCGGCTGACCTCTCCTACGAGCAGTACTTC. Amino acids: CASSFNFPADLSYEQYF.